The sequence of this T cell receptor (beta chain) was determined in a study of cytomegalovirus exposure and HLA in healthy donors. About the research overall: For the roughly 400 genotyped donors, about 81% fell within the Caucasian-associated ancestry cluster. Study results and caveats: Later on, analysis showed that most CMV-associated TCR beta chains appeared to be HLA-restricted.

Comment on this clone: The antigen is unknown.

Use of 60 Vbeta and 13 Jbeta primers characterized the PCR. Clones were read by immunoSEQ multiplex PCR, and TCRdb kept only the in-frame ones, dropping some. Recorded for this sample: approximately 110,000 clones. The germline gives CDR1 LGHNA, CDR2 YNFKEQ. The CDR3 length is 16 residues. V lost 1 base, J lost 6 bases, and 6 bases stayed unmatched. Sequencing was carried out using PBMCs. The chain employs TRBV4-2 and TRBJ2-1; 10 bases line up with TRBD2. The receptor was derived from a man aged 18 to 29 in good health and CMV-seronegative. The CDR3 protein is CASSQATSGFLNEQFF. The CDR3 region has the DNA TGTGCCAGCAGCCAAGCGACTAGCGGGTTCCTCAATGAGCAGTTCTTC.